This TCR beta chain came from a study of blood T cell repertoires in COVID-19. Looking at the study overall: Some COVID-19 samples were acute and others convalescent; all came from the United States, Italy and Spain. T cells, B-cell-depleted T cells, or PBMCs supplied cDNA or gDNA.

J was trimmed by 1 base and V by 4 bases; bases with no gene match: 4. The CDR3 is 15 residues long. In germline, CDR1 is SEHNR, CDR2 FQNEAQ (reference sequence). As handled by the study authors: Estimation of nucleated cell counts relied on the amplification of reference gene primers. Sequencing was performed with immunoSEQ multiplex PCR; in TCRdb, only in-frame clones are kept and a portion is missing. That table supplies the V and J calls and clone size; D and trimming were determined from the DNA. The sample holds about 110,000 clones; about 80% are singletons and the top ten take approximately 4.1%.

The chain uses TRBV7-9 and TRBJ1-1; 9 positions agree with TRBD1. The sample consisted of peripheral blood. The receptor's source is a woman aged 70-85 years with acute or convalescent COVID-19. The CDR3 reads CASSSTGGWNTEAFF. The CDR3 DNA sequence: TGTGCCAGCAGCTCGACAGGGGGGTGGAACACTGAAGCTTTCTTT.